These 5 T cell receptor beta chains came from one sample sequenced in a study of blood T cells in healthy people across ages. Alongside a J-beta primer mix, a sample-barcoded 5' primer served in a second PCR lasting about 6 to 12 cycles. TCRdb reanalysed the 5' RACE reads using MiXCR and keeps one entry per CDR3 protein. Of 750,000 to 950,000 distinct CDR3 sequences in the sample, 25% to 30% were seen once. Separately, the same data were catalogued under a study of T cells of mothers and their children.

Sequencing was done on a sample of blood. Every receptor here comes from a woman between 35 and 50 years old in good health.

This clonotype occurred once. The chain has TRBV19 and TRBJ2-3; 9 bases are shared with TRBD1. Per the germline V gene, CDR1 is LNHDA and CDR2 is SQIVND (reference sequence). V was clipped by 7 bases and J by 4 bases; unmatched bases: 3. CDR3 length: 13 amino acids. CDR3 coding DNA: TGTGCCAGTAACAACAGGGGGCCAGATACGCAGTATTTT. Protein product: CASNNRGPDTQYF.

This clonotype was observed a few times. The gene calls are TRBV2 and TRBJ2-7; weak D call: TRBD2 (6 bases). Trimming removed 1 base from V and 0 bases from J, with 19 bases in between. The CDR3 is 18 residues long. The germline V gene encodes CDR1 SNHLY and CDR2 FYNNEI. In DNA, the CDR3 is TGTGCCAGCAGTGAAGTCGAGTGGCGGGGAAAGGGCTCCTACGAGCAGTACTTC. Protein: CASSEVEWRGKGSYEQYF.

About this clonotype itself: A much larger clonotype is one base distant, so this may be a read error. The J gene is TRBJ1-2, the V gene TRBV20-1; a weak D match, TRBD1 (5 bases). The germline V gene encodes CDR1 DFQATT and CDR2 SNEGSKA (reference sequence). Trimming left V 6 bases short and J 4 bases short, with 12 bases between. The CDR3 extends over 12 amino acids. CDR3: CSARGSVYGYTF. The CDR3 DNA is TGCAGTGCCCGGGGCAGCGTCTATGGCTACACCTTC.

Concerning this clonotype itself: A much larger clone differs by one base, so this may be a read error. As DNA, the CDR3 is TGCTGTGCTGGAGGCCCTTGGGGGACAGGGAATAACGAGCAGTACTTC. Its protein product is CCAGGPWGTGNNEQYF. V is TRBV20-1 and J is TRBJ2-7; TRBD1 matches 9 bases. This CDR3 is 16 amino acids long. CDR1 and CDR2 (germline): DFQATT, SNEGSKA (reference sequence).

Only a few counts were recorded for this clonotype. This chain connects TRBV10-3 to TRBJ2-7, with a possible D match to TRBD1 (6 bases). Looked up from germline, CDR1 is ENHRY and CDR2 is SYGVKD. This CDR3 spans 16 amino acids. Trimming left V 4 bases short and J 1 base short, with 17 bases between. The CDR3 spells CAISGVGTTPSYEQYF. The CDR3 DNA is TGTGCCATCAGTGGGGTCGGGACAACTCCTTCCTACGAGCAGTACTTC.